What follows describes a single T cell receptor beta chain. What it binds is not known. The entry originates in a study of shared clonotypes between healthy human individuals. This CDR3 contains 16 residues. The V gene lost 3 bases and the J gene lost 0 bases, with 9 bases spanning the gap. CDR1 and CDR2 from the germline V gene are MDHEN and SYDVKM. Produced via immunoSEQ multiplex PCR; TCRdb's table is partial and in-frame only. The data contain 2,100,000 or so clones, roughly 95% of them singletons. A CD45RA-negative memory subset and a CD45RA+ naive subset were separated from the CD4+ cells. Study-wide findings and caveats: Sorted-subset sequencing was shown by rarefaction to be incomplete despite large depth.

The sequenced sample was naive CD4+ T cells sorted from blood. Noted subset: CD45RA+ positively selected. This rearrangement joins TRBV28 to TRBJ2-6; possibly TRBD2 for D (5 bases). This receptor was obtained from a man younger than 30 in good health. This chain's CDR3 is CASSLTGSSGANVLTF. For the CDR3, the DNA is TGTGCCAGCAGTTTGACGGGGAGCTCTGGGGCCAACGTCCTGACTTTC.